Shown below are 31 T cell receptor beta chains from a single sample sequenced in a study of cytomegalovirus exposure and HLA in healthy donors. Libraries were prepared by immunoSEQ multiplex PCR; TCRdb keeps only in-frame clonotypes and omits some of them. The sample shows 100,000 or so clones, 85% to 90% of them seen only once. Sequencing used PBMCs. All receptors derive from a woman between 18 and 29 years old in good health and CMV-seropositive.

The CDR3 coding sequence is TGTGCCAGCAGGGACAGAGTGAACACTGAAGCTTTCTTT. It yields the protein CASRDRVNTEAFF. The chain uses TRBV14 and TRBJ1-1, with a tentative D call TRBD1 (6 bases). V was pared by 6 bases and J by 0 bases, with 8 bases between. CDR3 length equals 13 residues. Germline CDR1 reads SGHDN; CDR2 reads FVKESK.

The V call is TRBV5-1, the J call TRBJ2-1; TRBD2 aligns across 9 bases. CDR1 is SGHRS and CDR2 is YFSETQ in the germline V gene. Losses at the gene ends were 5 bases for V and 7 bases for J; bases not matched to a gene: 10. The CDR3 contains 15 residues. As DNA, the CDR3 is TGCGCCAGCAGTGGCGGGGCGGGGGGGCCGAATGAGCAGTTCTTC. This codes for CASSGGAGGPNEQFF.

The rearrangement joins TRBV5-1 to TRBJ2-5, with D possibly being TRBD1 (6 bases). With 0 bases removed from V and 0 bases from J, the gap between germline ends came to 6 bases. The germline V gene encodes CDR1 SGHRS and CDR2 YFSETQ. The CDR3 length is 14 residues. CDR3 amino acids: CASSLGQDQETQYF. The DNA for the CDR3 is TGCGCCAGCAGCTTGGGACAGGACCAAGAGACCCAGTACTTC.

The chain joins TRBV28 to TRBJ2-5, with a possible D match to TRBD1 (6 bases). The CDR3 is made up of 17 amino acids. The V and J ends lost 4 bases and 1 base respectively, with 19 bases between them. Germline CDR1 and CDR2: MDHEN and SYDVKM. DNA for the CDR3: TGTGCCAGCAGTTCCCGGGACACAAAGGGGCTCCAAGAGACCCAGTACTTC. Amino acids: CASSSRDTKGLQETQYF.

J is TRBJ1-5 and V is TRBV10-1, with a weak D call TRBD1 (6 bases). CDR1 is WNHNN and CDR2 is SYGVQD in the germline V gene (reference sequence). The CDR3 is made up of 17 amino acids. Deletions cut 5 bases from V and 0 bases from J, with 17 bases between. The CDR3, as DNA: TGCGCCAGCAGTACCTCCGGGACACATTTTAGCAATCAGCCCCAGCATTTT. Translated: CASSTSGTHFSNQPQHF.

The chain combines TRBV7-9 with TRBJ2-7, with 7 positions matching TRBD2. In germline, CDR1 is SEHNR, CDR2 FQNEAQ (reference sequence). Trimming at V came to 5 bases and at J to 7 bases, leaving 11 bases not matched to a gene. CDR3 length: 14 amino acids. CDR3 amino acids: CASSGAGVSGEQYF. CDR3 DNA sequence: TGTGCCAGCAGCGGGGCGGGAGTCTCGGGGGAGCAGTACTTC. Full variable domain (missing parts from reference TRBV7-9 and TRBJ2-7): DTGVSQNPRHKITKRGQNVTFRCDPISEHNRLYWYRQTLGQGPEFLTYFQNEAQLEKSRLLSDRFSAERPKGSFSTLEIQRTEQGDSAMYLCASSGAGVSGEQYFGPGTRLTVT.

This chain connects TRBV6-1 to TRBJ1-2; no clear D gene. The V end was cut by 6 bases, the J end by 7 bases, with 18 bases between. CDR3 length: 14 amino acids. Germline CDR1 and CDR2: MNHNS and SASEGT. CDR3 sequence reads: CASSPTGGLGGYTF. The CDR3 DNA reads as TGTGCCAGCAGCCCTACGGGAGGATTAGGTGGCTACACCTTC.

The J gene is TRBJ1-2, the V gene TRBV6-5; D gene uncertain. The V and J ends lost 0 bases and 4 bases respectively, with 15 bases between them. Germline V CDR1 and CDR2: MNHEY, SVGAGI. The CDR3 extends over 16 amino acids. For the CDR3, the DNA is TGTGCCAGCAGTTACTCGGGCAGGTGGGCCTCCTATGGCTACACCTTC. Translating it yields CASSYSGRWASYGYTF.

V gene TRBV28 combines with J gene TRBJ2-7, with 8 nucleotides matching TRBD1. The CDR3 runs 17 residues. Germline assignment: CDR1 MDHEN and CDR2 SYDVKM. The V and J ends lost 6 bases and 3 bases, in that order; junction bases with no gene match: 16. This chain's CDR3 is CASSTDRVFGVLYEQYF. The CDR3 DNA reads TGTGCCAGCAGCACGGACAGGGTGTTTGGCGTACTCTACGAGCAGTACTTC.

The J gene is TRBJ2-1, the V gene TRBV11-2; D perhaps matches TRBD2 (6 bases). From germline, CDR1 is SGHAT and CDR2 FQNNGV. CDR3 length: 14 residues. V was clipped by 5 bases and J by 8 bases, with 16 bases between them. The CDR3 is CASSLRDFGDEQFF. The CDR3 coding sequence is TGTGCCAGCAGCCTCCGGGACTTTGGCGATGAGCAGTTCTTC. Full variable domain (outside the CDR3, taken from reference TRBV11-2 and TRBJ2-1): EAGVAQSPRYKIIEKRQSVAFWCNPISGHATLYWYQQILGQGPKLLIQFQNNGVVDDSQLPKDRFSAERLKGVDSTLKIQPAKLEDSAVYLCASSLRDFGDEQFFGPGTRLTVL.

The rearrangement joins TRBV10-3 to TRBJ2-7, with D maybe TRBD1 (7 bases). The CDR3 consists of 15 residues. Germline V CDR1 and CDR2: ENHRY, SYGVKD. V was trimmed by 7 bases and J by 2 bases, leaving 18 bases between them. The CDR3 spells CAIKNRGGAAYEQYF. CDR3 nucleotides: TGTGCCATCAAGAACAGGGGCGGGGCGGCCTACGAGCAGTACTTC.

This clone occurred once. The genes are TRBV21-1 and TRBJ1-1; the table gives TRBD1 as D, unverified against the DNA. TRBV21-1 is deemed a pseudogene. The CDR3 covers 15 residues. The CDR3 DNA follows: TGTGCCAGCAGCACCCCGGGACAGGGGAACACTGAAGCTTTCTTT. Its translation: CASSTPGQGNTEAFF.

The chain uses TRBV7-9 and TRBJ1-4; unclear D gene. Trimming pared 3 bases from V and 0 bases from J, leaving 5 bases between. The V gene's germline CDR1 is SEHNR and CDR2 FQNEAQ (reference sequence). This CDR3 contains 14 residues. Here the CDR3 reads CASSFTATNEKLFF. The DNA for the CDR3 is TGTGCCAGCAGCTTCACTGCAACTAATGAAAAACTGTTTTTT.

The chain is built from TRBV9 and TRBJ1-2, with D tentatively TRBD1 (5 bases). The germline V and J ends were trimmed by 0 bases and 4 bases, with 10 bases remaining between them. This CDR3 spans 14 amino acids. Per germline, CDR1 SGDLS and CDR2 YYNGEE. CDR3 sequence: CASSVGGGGYGYTF. The CDR3 DNA sequence: TGTGCCAGCAGCGTAGGTGGGGGAGGCTATGGCTACACCTTC. Together with reference TRBV9 and TRBJ1-2, the CDR3 gives the full variable domain: DSGVTQTPKHLITATGQRVTLRCSPRSGDLSVYWYQQSLDQGLQFLIQYYNGEERAKGNILERFSAQQFPDLHSELNLSSLELGDSALYFCASSVGGGGYGYTFGSGTRLTVV.

This rearrangement joins TRBV18 to TRBJ2-3; D possibly corresponds to TRBD2 (5 bases). The CDR3 length is 15 residues. Germline lookup yields CDR1 KGHSH and CDR2 LQKENI. With 3 bases removed from V and 3 bases from J, the gap between germline ends came to 13 bases. The CDR3 nucleotides are TGTGCCAGCTCACCCCCCGGGGAGTCAACAGATACGCAGTATTTT. Translated, it gives CASSPPGESTDTQYF.

The chain joins TRBV6-7 to TRBJ2-3; D unclear. TRBV6-7 is marked as an open reading frame, function uncertain. The V end lost 2 bases, the J end lost 2 bases, and 5 bases lay between the germline ends. The CDR3 covers 13 residues. This CDR3 reads CASSYDNTDTQYF. CDR3 in DNA: TGTGCCAGCAGTTACGACAACACAGATACGCAGTATTTT.

This chain links TRBV6-6 with TRBJ2-5; D remains unclear. This CDR3 comprises 15 residues. Per germline, CDR1 MNHNY and CDR2 SVGAGI (reference sequence). The ends were cut back, 4 bases at V and 5 bases at J, with 17 bases in the middle. CDR3 sequence: CASSFDSINRETQYF. The CDR3 DNA reads as TGTGCCAGCAGTTTTGATAGCATAAACCGGGAGACCCAGTACTTC.

The chain uses TRBV5-8 and TRBJ2-7, with a weak D call TRBD1 (5 bases). Trimming stripped 3 bases from V and 2 bases from J, with 18 bases between. Looked up from germline, CDR1 is SGHTS and CDR2 is YDEGEE. CDR3 size: 16 residues. The CDR3 DNA reads TGTGCCAGCAGCTCGAGGTTAAGGGGTCGCCCCTACGAGCAGTACTTC. It is translated as CASSSRLRGRPYEQYF.

This clone was seen a handful of times. At one of its ends the junction is not consistent with the germline gene, which may arise from a read error. The same CDR3 can be traced to other DNA sequences in this sample. The chain recombines TRBV9 with TRBJ2-3, with no clear D. This CDR3 is built from 12 residues. From germline, CDR1 is SGDLS and CDR2 YYNGEE. The CDR3 here is CATSDITDTQYF. Written as DNA, the CDR3 is TGTGCCACCAGCGACATAACAGATACGCAGTATTTT.

The chain couples TRBV27 to TRBJ2-2; a weak D match, TRBD2 (7 bases). Between the trimmed V and J ends, which lost 5 bases and 3 bases, there was a span of 13 bases. CDR1 is MNHEY and CDR2 is SMNVEV in the germline V gene (reference sequence). The CDR3 runs to 15 residues. The CDR3 region is CASSRRGGYTGELFF. The CDR3 DNA is TGTGCCAGCAGTCGGAGGGGGGGCTACACCGGGGAGCTGTTTTTT.

The chain is built from TRBV19 and TRBJ2-1, with 9 bases fitting TRBD2. Germline loops: CDR1 LNHDA, CDR2 SQIVND (reference sequence). V shed 1 base and J 8 bases; nucleotides not matched to a gene: 9. CDR3 length: 16 amino acids. The CDR3 protein is CASSIGALAGKDEQFF. CDR3 nucleotides: TGTGCCAGTAGTATAGGAGCCCTAGCGGGAAAGGATGAGCAGTTCTTC.

This rearrangement joins TRBV29-1 to TRBJ1-2; 8 bases line up with TRBD1. Per the germline V gene, CDR1 is SQVTM and CDR2 is ANQGSEA. This CDR3 comprises 16 residues. The trim removed 7 bases at V and 2 bases at J, leaving 15 bases unmatched. The CDR3 DNA sequence: TGCAGCGGAGATCGTACAGGGGGTGGACAGAACTATGGCTACACCTTC. It specifies CSGDRTGGGQNYGYTF.

The chain combines TRBV7-8 with TRBJ2-3; no reliable D call. V lost 0 bases and J 1 base, leaving 5 bases between the germline ends. The length of the CDR3 is 14 residues. CDR1 SGHVS and CDR2 FQNEAQ come from the germline V gene. The DNA of the CDR3 is TGTGCCAGCAGCTTAGCGCTAGGCACAGATACGCAGTATTTT. Residues: CASSLALGTDTQYF.

The chain links TRBV5-6 to TRBJ2-1; weak D call: TRBD2 (5 bases). The germline CDR1 and CDR2 sequences are SGHDT and YYEEEE. Between the trimmed V and J ends, which lost 5 bases and 7 bases, there was a span of 19 bases. CDR3 length equals 15 residues. The CDR3 loop is CASSPVASSKNEQFF. CDR3 nucleotide sequence: TGTGCCAGCAGTCCTGTCGCTAGCAGCAAGAATGAGCAGTTCTTC. The full variable domain, completed using reference TRBV5-6 and TRBJ2-1, is DAGVTQSPTHLIKTRGQQVTLRCSPKSGHDTVSWYQQALGQGPQFIFQYYEEEERQRGNFPDRFSGHQFPNYSSELNVNALLLGDSALYLCASSPVASSKNEQFFGPGTRLTVL.

The chain employs TRBV6-5 and TRBJ1-2; D gene unclear. V was pared by 5 bases and J by 2 bases, with 12 bases between. The CDR3 sequence is 14 residues long. Germline CDR1 and CDR2: MNHEY and SVGAGI. CDR3 sequence reads: CASSPTDMNYGYTF. In DNA, the CDR3 is TGTGCCAGCAGTCCCACTGATATGAACTATGGCTACACCTTC.

This clone came up a few times. The chain joins TRBV2 to TRBJ1-5, with TRBD1 matching 8 bases. Germline values: CDR1 SNHLY, CDR2 FYNNEI. With 8 bases clipped from V and 4 bases from J, the junction kept 4 bases outside the gene matches. CDR3 length: 13 amino acids. For the CDR3, the DNA is TGTGCCAGCTTCAGGGGGCTTAATCAGCCCCAGCATTTT. This sequence encodes CASFRGLNQPQHF.

The V and J genes are TRBV23-1 and TRBJ1-5; D perhaps matches TRBD1 (5 bases). TRBV23-1 is given ORF status, its function remaining uncertain. The CDR3 has 15 residues. Trimming cost V 4 bases and J 4 bases, with 14 bases left between them. Here the CDR3 reads CASSLKGRRNQPQHF. The CDR3 DNA sequence: TGCGCCAGCAGTCTTAAGGGGCGACGTAATCAGCCCCAGCATTTT.

Here the CDR3 reads CASSTTPGTGSNQPQHF. CDR3 bases: TGCGCCAGCAGCACAACACCAGGTACAGGAAGCAATCAGCCCCAGCATTTT. This sequence joins TRBV23-1 and TRBJ1-5; perhaps TRBD1 as D (5 bases). TRBV23-1 is known as an ORF, though its function is uncertain. V was pared by 6 bases and J by 1 base, with 19 bases between. The CDR3 sequence is 17 residues long.

The chain employs TRBV19 and TRBJ2-2; weak D call: TRBD1 (5 bases). This CDR3 has 16 residues. The germline V gene encodes CDR1 LNHDA and CDR2 SQIVND (reference sequence). V shed 2 bases and J shed 1 base, with 11 bases lying between them. The DNA of the CDR3 is TGTGCCAGTAGTATAACCAGGGCATTGAACACCGGGGAGCTGTTTTTT. This sequence encodes CASSITRALNTGELFF.

The V call is TRBV5-4, the J call TRBJ1-4, with D unresolved. Deletions cut 3 bases from V and 8 bases from J, with 5 bases between. The CDR3 is 11 amino acids. Germline V gene data show CDR1 as SGHNT and CDR2 as YYREEE (reference sequence). The CDR3 protein is CASSSYEKLFF. DNA of the CDR3: TGTGCCAGCAGCTCCTACGAAAAACTGTTTTTT.

The CDR3 is CASSLDWRERYEQYF. The DNA for the CDR3 is TGTGCCAGCAGTTTAGACTGGCGGGAGCGCTACGAGCAGTACTTC. The chain employs TRBV28 and TRBJ2-7; 7 bases align to TRBD2. The CDR3 runs to 15 residues. The junction had 7 bases not matched to a gene; V was cut back by 2 bases and J by 3 bases. Germline values: CDR1 MDHEN, CDR2 SYDVKM.